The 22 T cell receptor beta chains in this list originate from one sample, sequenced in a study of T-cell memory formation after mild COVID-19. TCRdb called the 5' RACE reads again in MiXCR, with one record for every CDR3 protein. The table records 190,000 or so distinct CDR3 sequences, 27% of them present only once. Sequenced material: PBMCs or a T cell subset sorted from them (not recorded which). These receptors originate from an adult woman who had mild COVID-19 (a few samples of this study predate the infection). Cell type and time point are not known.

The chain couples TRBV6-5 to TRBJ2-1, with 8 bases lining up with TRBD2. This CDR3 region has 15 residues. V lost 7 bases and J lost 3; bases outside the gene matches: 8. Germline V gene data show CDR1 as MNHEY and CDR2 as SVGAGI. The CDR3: CASKGSGRDYNEQFF. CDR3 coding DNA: TGTGCCAGCAAGGGGTCCGGGAGGGACTACAATGAGCAGTTCTTC.

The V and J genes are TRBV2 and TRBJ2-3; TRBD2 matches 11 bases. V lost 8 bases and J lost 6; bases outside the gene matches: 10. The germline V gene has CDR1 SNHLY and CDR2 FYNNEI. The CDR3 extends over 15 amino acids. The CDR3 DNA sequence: TGTGCCAGCCTGGGGACTAGCGGTAAAGGGGATACGCAGTATTTT. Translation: CASLGTSGKGDTQYF.

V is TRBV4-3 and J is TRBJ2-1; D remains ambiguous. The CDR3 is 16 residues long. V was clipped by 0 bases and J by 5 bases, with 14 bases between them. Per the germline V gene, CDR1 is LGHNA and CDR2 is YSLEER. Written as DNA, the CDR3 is TGCGCCAGCAGCCAAGATTACATGGCGGAGAACAATGAGCAGTTCTTC. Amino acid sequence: CASSQDYMAENNEQFF.

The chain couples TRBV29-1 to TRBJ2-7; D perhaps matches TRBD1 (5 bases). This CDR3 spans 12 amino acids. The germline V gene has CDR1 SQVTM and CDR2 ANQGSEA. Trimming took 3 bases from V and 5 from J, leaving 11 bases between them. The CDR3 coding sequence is TGCAGCGTTGAGGACAACTTGGACGAGCAGTACTTC. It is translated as CSVEDNLDEQYF.

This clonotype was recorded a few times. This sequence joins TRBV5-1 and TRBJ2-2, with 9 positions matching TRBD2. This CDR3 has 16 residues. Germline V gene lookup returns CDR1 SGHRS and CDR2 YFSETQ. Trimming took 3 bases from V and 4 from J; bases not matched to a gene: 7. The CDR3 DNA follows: TGCGCCAGCAGCTCCGCGGGGGGGCTGGTCACCGGGGAGCTGTTTTTT. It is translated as CASSSAGGLVTGELFF.

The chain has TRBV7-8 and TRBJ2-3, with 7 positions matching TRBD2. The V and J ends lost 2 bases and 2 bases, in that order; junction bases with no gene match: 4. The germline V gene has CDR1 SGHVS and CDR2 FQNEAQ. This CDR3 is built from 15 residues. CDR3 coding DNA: TGTGCCAGCAGCTTACGCGGGGGACCCACAGATACGCAGTATTTT. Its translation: CASSLRGGPTDTQYF. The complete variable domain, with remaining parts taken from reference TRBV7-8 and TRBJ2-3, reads GAGVSQSPRYKVAKRGQDVALRCDPISGHVSLFWYQQALGQGPEFLTYFQNEAQLDKSGLPSDRFFAERPEGSVSTLKIQRTQQEDSAVYLCASSLRGGPTDTQYFGPGTRLTVL.

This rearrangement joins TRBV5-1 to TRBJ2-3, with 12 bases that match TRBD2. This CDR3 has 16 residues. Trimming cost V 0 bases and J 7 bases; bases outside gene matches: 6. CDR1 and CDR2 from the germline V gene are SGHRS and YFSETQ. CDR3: CASSLEASGGAYTQYF. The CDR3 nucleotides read TGCGCCAGCAGCTTGGAGGCTAGCGGGGGGGCATATACGCAGTATTTT.

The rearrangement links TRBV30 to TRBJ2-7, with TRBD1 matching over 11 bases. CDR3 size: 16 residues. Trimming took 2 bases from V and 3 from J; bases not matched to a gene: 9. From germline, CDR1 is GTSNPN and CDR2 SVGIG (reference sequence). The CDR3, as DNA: TGTGCCTGGAGTACCGGGACAGGGGGTTGGGGCTACGAGCAGTACTTC. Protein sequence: CAWSTGTGGWGYEQYF.

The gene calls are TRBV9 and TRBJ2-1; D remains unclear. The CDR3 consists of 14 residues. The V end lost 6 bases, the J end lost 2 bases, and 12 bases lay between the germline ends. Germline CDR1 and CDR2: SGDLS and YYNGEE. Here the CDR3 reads CASTLSLAYNEQFF. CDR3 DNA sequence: TGTGCCAGCACCCTTAGCCTAGCCTACAATGAGCAGTTCTTC.

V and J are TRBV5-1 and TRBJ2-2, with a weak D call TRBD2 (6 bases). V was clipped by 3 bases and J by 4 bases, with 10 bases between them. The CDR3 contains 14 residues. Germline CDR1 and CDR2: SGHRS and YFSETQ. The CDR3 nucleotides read TGCGCCAGCAGCTCTGGAGCGGGCACCGGGGAGCTGTTTTTT. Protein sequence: CASSSGAGTGELFF. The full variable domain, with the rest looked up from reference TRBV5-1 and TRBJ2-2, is KAGVTQTPRYLIKTRGQQVTLSCSPISGHRSVSWYQQTPGQGLQFLFEYFSETQRNKGNFPGRFSGRQFSNSRSEMNVSTLELGDSALYLCASSSGAGTGELFFGEGSRLTVL.

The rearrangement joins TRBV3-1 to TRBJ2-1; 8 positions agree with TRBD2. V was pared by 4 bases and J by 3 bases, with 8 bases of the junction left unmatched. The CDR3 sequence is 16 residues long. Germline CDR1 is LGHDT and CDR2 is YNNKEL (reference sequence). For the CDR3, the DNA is TGTGCCAGCAGCCCCCCCACTAGCGGAGTCTACAATGAGCAGTTCTTC. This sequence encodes CASSPPTSGVYNEQFF.

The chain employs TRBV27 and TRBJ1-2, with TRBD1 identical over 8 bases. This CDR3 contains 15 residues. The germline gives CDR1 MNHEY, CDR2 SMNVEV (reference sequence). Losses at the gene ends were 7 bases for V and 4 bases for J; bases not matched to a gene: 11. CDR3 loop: CASTSGTGPSYGYTF. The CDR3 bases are TGTGCCAGCACTTCCGGGACAGGACCCTCCTATGGCTACACCTTC.

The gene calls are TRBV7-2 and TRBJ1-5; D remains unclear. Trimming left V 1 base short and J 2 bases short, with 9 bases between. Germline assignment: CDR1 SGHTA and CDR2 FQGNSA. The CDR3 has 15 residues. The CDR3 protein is CASSLVYGGNQPQHF. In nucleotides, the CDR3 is TGTGCCAGCAGCTTAGTGTATGGTGGCAATCAGCCCCAGCATTTT.

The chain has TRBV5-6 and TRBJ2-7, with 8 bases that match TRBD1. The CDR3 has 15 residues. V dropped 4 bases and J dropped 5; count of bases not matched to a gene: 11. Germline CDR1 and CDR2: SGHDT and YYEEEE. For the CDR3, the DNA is TGTGCCAGCAGCACCGCTCGGACAGGGTTAGACGAGCAGTACTTC. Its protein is CASSTARTGLDEQYF. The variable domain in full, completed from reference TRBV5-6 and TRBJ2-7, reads DAGVTQSPTHLIKTRGQQVTLRCSPKSGHDTVSWYQQALGQGPQFIFQYYEEEERQRGNFPDRFSGHQFPNYSSELNVNALLLGDSALYLCASSTARTGLDEQYFGPGTRLTVT.

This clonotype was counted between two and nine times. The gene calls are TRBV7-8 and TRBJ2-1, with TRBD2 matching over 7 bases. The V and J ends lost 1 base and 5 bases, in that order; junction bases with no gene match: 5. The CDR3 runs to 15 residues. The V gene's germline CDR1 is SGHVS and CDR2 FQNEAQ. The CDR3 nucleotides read TGTGCCAGCAGCTTAGGACTAGCTACCAACAATGAGCAGTTCTTC. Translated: CASSLGLATNNEQFF.

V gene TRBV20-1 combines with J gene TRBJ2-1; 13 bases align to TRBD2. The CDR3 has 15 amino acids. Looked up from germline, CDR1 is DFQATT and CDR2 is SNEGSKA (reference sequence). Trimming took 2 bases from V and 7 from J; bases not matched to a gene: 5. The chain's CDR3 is CSARNALAGGNEQFF. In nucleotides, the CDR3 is TGCAGTGCTAGAAATGCACTAGCGGGAGGGAATGAGCAGTTCTTC.

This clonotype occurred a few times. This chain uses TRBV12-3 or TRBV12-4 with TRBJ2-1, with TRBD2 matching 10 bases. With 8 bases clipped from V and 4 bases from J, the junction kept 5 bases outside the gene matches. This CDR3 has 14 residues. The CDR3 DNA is TGTGCCAGCCATCCAGCGGGAGGGTACAATGAGCAGTTCTTC. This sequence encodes CASHPAGGYNEQFF.

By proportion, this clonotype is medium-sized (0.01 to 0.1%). Written as DNA, the CDR3 is TGCGCCAGCAGCGTCCGGGACCTCAGCCGTTACACAGATACGCAGTATTTT. It is translated as CASSVRDLSRYTDTQYF. This sequence joins TRBV5-1 and TRBJ2-3; TRBD1 or TRBD2 may be the D gene (5 bases each). The CDR3 sequence is 17 residues long. The V and J ends lost 4 bases and 2 bases respectively, with 20 bases between them. CDR1 SGHRS and CDR2 YFSETQ come from the germline V gene. The variable domain in full, completed from reference TRBV5-1 and TRBJ2-3, reads KAGVTQTPRYLIKTRGQQVTLSCSPISGHRSVSWYQQTPGQGLQFLFEYFSETQRNKGNFPGRFSGRQFSNSRSEMNVSTLELGDSALYLCASSVRDLSRYTDTQYFGPGTRLTVL.

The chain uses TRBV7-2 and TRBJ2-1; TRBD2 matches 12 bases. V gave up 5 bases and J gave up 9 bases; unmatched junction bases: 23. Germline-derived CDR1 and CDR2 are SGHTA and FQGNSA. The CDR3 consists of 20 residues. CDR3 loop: CASSLIGRKTSGSHRLEQFF. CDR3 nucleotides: TGTGCCAGCAGCCTTATCGGACGCAAGACTAGCGGGAGTCATCGGCTTGAGCAGTTCTTC.

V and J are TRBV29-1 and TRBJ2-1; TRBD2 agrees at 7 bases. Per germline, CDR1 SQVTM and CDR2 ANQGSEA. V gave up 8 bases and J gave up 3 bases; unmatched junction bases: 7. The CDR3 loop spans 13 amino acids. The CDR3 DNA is TGCAGCAAGTCGGGGGGTAACTACAATGAGCAGTTCTTC. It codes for CSKSGGNYNEQFF.

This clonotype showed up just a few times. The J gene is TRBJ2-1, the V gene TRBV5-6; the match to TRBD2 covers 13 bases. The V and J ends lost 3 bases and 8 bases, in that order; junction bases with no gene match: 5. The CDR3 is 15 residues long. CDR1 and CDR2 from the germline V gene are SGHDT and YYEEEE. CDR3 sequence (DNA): TGTGCCAGCAGCTCGGGACTAGCGGGGTTCCATGAGCAGTTCTTC. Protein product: CASSSGLAGFHEQFF.

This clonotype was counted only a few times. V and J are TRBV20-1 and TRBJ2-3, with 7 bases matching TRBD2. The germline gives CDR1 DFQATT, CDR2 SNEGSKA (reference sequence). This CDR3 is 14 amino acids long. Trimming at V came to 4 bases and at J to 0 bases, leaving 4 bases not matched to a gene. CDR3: CSAISGPSTDTQYF. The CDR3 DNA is TGCAGTGCTATTAGCGGGCCTAGCACAGATACGCAGTATTTT.